This is a list of T cell receptor beta chains from one sample in a study of beta chain features in type 1 diabetes. The table came from immunoSEQ multiplex PCR; TCRdb's copy has only in-frame clones and leaves some out. The sample has some 240,000 clones; roughly 17% are singletons. Sequencing was performed on naive CD4+ T cells from blood. These receptors came from a young man with type 1 diabetes. Both conserved end residues are part of each CDR3. The order of the fields is J gene, clone size, V gene, CDR3 protein. Clone size is stated in some rows and not others, as once, few, many or a class when expanded.

j_gene: TRBJ2-1; abundance: -; v_gene: TRBV15; CDR3aa: CATSSSYNEQFF
j_gene: TRBJ2-1; abundance: few; v_gene: TRBV11-2; CDR3aa: CASSSIQDSYNEQFF
j_gene: TRBJ2-1; abundance: few; v_gene: TRBV10-3; CDR3aa: CAISVGTGDEFSSYNEQFF
j_gene: TRBJ2-7; abundance: few; v_gene: TRBV9; CDR3aa: CASSGEFYEQYF
j_gene: TRBJ1-1; abundance: -; v_gene: TRBV29-1; CDR3aa: CSVLILGHTEAFF
j_gene: TRBJ2-1; abundance: -; v_gene: TRBV27; CDR3aa: CASSHDGQGFEQFF
j_gene: TRBJ2-7; abundance: few; v_gene: TRBV7-9; CDR3aa: CASSLQASGSYEQYF
j_gene: TRBJ2-5; abundance: few; v_gene: TRBV9; CDR3aa: CASSVESETQYF
j_gene: TRBJ2-1; abundance: -; v_gene: TRBV15; CDR3aa: CATSSRLAEYNEQFF
j_gene: TRBJ1-5; abundance: few; v_gene: TRBV7-9; CDR3aa: CASSRDSQPQHF
j_gene: TRBJ1-1; abundance: few; v_gene: TRBV7-2; CDR3aa: CASSPGPRTEAFF
j_gene: TRBJ1-4; abundance: -; v_gene: TRBV4-1; CDR3aa: CASSQLGTGETGKLFF
j_gene: TRBJ1-5; abundance: -; v_gene: TRBV29-1; CDR3aa: CSGGDSAQPQHF
j_gene: TRBJ2-3; abundance: -; v_gene: TRBV4-3; CDR3aa: CASSQAHPQDTQYF
j_gene: TRBJ2-1; abundance: few; v_gene: TRBV7-2; CDR3aa: CASSRRPARDEQFF
j_gene: TRBJ2-7; abundance: few; v_gene: TRBV28; CDR3aa: CASSFTGTDYYEQYF
j_gene: TRBJ2-7; abundance: -; v_gene: TRBV9; CDR3aa: CASSVTPQGGSYEQYF
j_gene: TRBJ1-1; abundance: few; v_gene: TRBV2; CDR3aa: CASSARTGDTEAFF
j_gene: -; abundance: few; v_gene: TRBV25-1; CDR3aa: CASSDSGTGAYEQYF
j_gene: TRBJ2-2; abundance: -; v_gene: TRBV9; CDR3aa: CASSPGIAGGAGELFF
j_gene: TRBJ2-1; abundance: few; v_gene: TRBV7-2; CDR3aa: CASSLEASSYNEQFF
j_gene: TRBJ1-1; abundance: -; v_gene: TRBV7-8; CDR3aa: CASSLMGTWIWNTEAFF
j_gene: TRBJ2-1; abundance: few; v_gene: TRBV19; CDR3aa: CASSSLFRDGTYNEQFF
j_gene: TRBJ1-1; abundance: few; v_gene: TRBV29-1; CDR3aa: CSVATVLTNTEAFF
j_gene: TRBJ2-1; abundance: -; v_gene: TRBV29-1; CDR3aa: CSVGLAVYNEQFF
j_gene: TRBJ2-7; abundance: few; v_gene: TRBV30; CDR3aa: CAWQREGLYEQYF
j_gene: TRBJ2-1; abundance: -; v_gene: TRBV7-9; CDR3aa: CASSYSTGDNEQFF
j_gene: TRBJ2-4; abundance: -; v_gene: TRBV7-9; CDR3aa: CASSFPAGGENIQYF
j_gene: TRBJ2-1; abundance: -; v_gene: TRBV11-2; CDR3aa: CASSLQRQNNEQFF
j_gene: TRBJ2-4; abundance: -; v_gene: TRBV4-1; CDR3aa: CASSQGRAETRKNIQYF
j_gene: TRBJ2-3; abundance: few; v_gene: TRBV28; CDR3aa: CASSFSTDTQYF
j_gene: TRBJ2-1; abundance: -; v_gene: TRBV4-3; CDR3aa: CASSQDYRNYNEQFF
j_gene: TRBJ2-3; abundance: -; v_gene: TRBV12-5; CDR3aa: CASAGHPTDTQYF
j_gene: TRBJ1-2; abundance: -; v_gene: TRBV30; CDR3aa: CAWKLQGRNYGYTF
j_gene: TRBJ2-5; abundance: -; v_gene: TRBV5-1; CDR3aa: CASSFGVEETQYF
j_gene: TRBJ2-3; abundance: -; v_gene: TRBV18; CDR3aa: CASSLSSDTQYF
j_gene: TRBJ1-2; abundance: -; v_gene: TRBV29-1; CDR3aa: CSVERGGYGYTF
j_gene: TRBJ2-5; abundance: -; v_gene: TRBV29-1; CDR3aa: CSVGGGSETQYF
j_gene: TRBJ2-7; abundance: -; v_gene: TRBV7-9; CDR3aa: CASSQTPTAYVQYF
j_gene: TRBJ1-2; abundance: -; v_gene: TRBV9; CDR3aa: CASSVGWAGPSGYTF
j_gene: TRBJ2-3; abundance: once; v_gene: TRBV28; CDR3aa: CASSFGLAGGADTQYF
j_gene: TRBJ1-5; abundance: -; v_gene: TRBV30; CDR3aa: CAWSVAGNFNQPQHF
j_gene: TRBJ2-3; abundance: -; v_gene: TRBV5-4; CDR3aa: CASSFASGSTDTQYF
j_gene: TRBJ2-3; abundance: few; v_gene: TRBV10-3; CDR3aa: CAIVGSPTDTQYF
j_gene: TRBJ2-5; abundance: -; v_gene: TRBV10-3; CDR3aa: CAISESGTGGETQYF
j_gene: TRBJ2-7; abundance: few; v_gene: TRBV9; CDR3aa: CASSNNYEQYF
j_gene: TRBJ2-7; abundance: -; v_gene: TRBV28; CDR3aa: CASSPYRPNEQYF